A single sample gave rise to the 27 T cell receptor beta chains below, sequenced in a study of T cell responses to AZD1222 COVID-19 vaccine. Clones were read by immunoSEQ multiplex PCR, and TCRdb kept only the in-frame ones, dropping some. This sample carries about 120,000 clones, about 85% of them seen once, and the ten largest clones take 3.2%. The sequences come from peripheral blood, collected on day 0 of AZD1222 vaccination. These receptors were collected from an adult in good health.

This rearrangement joins TRBV5-8 to TRBJ2-1; 9 bases match TRBD2. With V trimmed by 7 bases and J by 10 bases, 12 bases remained unmatched. CDR1 and CDR2 from the germline V gene are SGHTS and YDEGEE. The length of the CDR3 is 14 residues. The CDR3 reads CASGTPGLAGEQFF. In nucleotides, the CDR3 is TGTGCCAGCGGAACACCGGGACTAGCAGGAGAGCAGTTCTTC.

In the case of this clone: One end of the junction fails to match germline, which may point to a read error. This sequence joins TRBV5-6 and TRBJ2-7; 8 bases are a match to TRBD1. The germline V gene encodes CDR1 SGHDT and CDR2 YYEEEE. CDR3 length equals 14 residues. The CDR3 loop is CASGLAGARGRQYF. CDR3 nucleotide sequence: TGTGCCAGCGGCTTGGCCGGGGCCAGGGGGCGACAGTACTTC.

The chain recombines TRBV6-5 with TRBJ1-2; tentative D call: TRBD1 (5 bases). V lost 4 bases, J lost 3 bases, and 12 bases lay in between. In germline, CDR1 is MNHEY, CDR2 SVGAGI. The CDR3 extends over 14 amino acids. CDR3 region: CASSLQGTDYGYTF. The CDR3, as DNA: TGTGCCAGCAGTTTACAAGGGACGGACTATGGCTACACCTTC.

V and J are TRBV11-2 and TRBJ1-1; D possibly corresponds to TRBD1 (5 bases). This CDR3 region has 16 residues. CDR1 is SGHAT and CDR2 is FQNNGV in the germline V gene. Deletions cut 1 base from V and 1 base from J, with 13 bases between. The CDR3 nucleotides read TGTGCCAGCAGCTTAGTTGGACGTGGGGGGAACACTGAAGCTTTCTTT. It translates to CASSLVGRGGNTEAFF.

The genes are TRBV20-1 and TRBJ1-6; no clear D. This CDR3 spans 13 amino acids. Trimming stripped 3 bases from V and 4 bases from J, with 7 bases between. Per the germline V gene, CDR1 is DFQATT and CDR2 is SNEGSKA (reference sequence). The CDR3 region is CSASLLYNSPLHF. Written as DNA, the CDR3 is TGCAGTGCTAGTTTACTGTATAATTCACCCCTCCACTTT.

Comment on this clone: Germline and junction disagree at one end, which may indicate a read error. The chain combines TRBV13 with TRBJ1-1, with a weak D call TRBD1 (5 bases). Germline CDR1 is PRHDT and CDR2 is FYEKMQ (reference sequence). This CDR3 region has 14 residues. CDR3 amino acids: CASRFGGRTGKCGF. The CDR3 coding sequence is TGTGCCAGCAGATTTGGGGGGAGAACCGGAAAGTGTGGCTTT.

V is TRBV7-9 and J is TRBJ1-4; D gene uncertain. This CDR3 has 14 residues. V lost 7 bases and J lost 2, with 11 bases in between. Germline CDR1 reads SEHNR; CDR2 reads FQNEAQ (reference sequence). The CDR3 here is CASTLGPTNEKLFF. The CDR3 DNA sequence: TGTGCCAGCACCCTCGGGCCTACTAATGAAAAACTGTTTTTT. Full variable domain (remainder filled in from reference TRBV7-9 and TRBJ1-4): DTGVSQNPRHKITKRGQNVTFRCDPISEHNRLYWYRQTLGQGPEFLTYFQNEAQLEKSRLLSDRFSAERPKGSFSTLEIQRTEQGDSAMYLCASTLGPTNEKLFFGSGTQLSVL.

The chain carries TRBV5-1 and TRBJ2-3, with D perhaps TRBD1 (5 bases). V was trimmed by 0 bases and J by 1 base, leaving 12 bases between them. Germline lookup yields CDR1 SGHRS and CDR2 YFSETQ. CDR3 length: 16 amino acids. CDR3 in amino acids: CASSLEGRAGTDTQYF. CDR3 DNA: TGCGCCAGCAGCTTGGAGGGCAGGGCGGGCACAGATACGCAGTATTTT.

The chain uses TRBV6-4 and TRBJ2-3; 10 bases map to TRBD1. This CDR3 comprises 14 residues. After removal of 4 bases from V and 9 bases from J, the junction contained 7 bases not matched to a gene. CDR1 and CDR2 from the germline V gene are MRHNA and SNTAGT. CDR3 DNA sequence: TGTGCCAGCAGTGGGGGACAGGGGAGTGGGACGCAGTATTTT. It specifies CASSGGQGSGTQYF.

In this sample, this clone turned up once. The chain uses TRBV5-1 and TRBJ2-1; 7 nucleotides line up with TRBD2. This CDR3 has 16 residues. Trimming at V came to 4 bases and at J to 3 bases, leaving 10 bases not matched to a gene. Looked up from germline, CDR1 is SGHRS and CDR2 is YFSETQ. In DNA, the CDR3 is TGCGCCAGCAGCCCGGGCGCTAGCGGCCACTACAATGAGCAGTTCTTC. Translating it yields CASSPGASGHYNEQFF.

The rearrangement joins TRBV10-3 to TRBJ2-3; 10 bases fit TRBD1. The CDR3 contains 14 residues. Germline V CDR1 and CDR2: ENHRY, SYGVKD. Trimming removed 6 bases from V and 4 bases from J; junction bases left unmatched: 4. CDR3 in amino acids: CAISGTGAADTQYF. For the CDR3, the DNA is TGTGCCATCAGCGGGACAGGGGCCGCAGATACGCAGTATTTT.

This clone has just one count. The gene calls are TRBV5-8 and TRBJ2-5; D is ambiguous. Between the trimmed V and J ends, which lost 2 bases and 2 bases, there was a span of 7 bases. This CDR3 comprises 13 residues. The germline V gene has CDR1 SGHTS and CDR2 YDEGEE. Here the CDR3 reads CASSFQPQETQYF. The CDR3 DNA reads as TGTGCCAGCAGCTTTCAACCACAAGAGACCCAGTACTTC.

This clone was recorded once. CDR3 sequence (DNA): TGCGCCAGCAGCCCGACAGAGCTCCGGGGCGAGCAGTACTTC. The encoded protein is CASSPTELRGEQYF. The chain carries TRBV5-1 and TRBJ2-7, with D perhaps TRBD1 or TRBD2 (5 bases each). This CDR3 comprises 14 residues. V was pared by 4 bases and J by 6 bases, with 17 bases between. Germline V gene lookup returns CDR1 SGHRS and CDR2 YFSETQ.

The chain combines TRBV6-6 with TRBJ1-1, with D possibly TRBD1 on 5 matching bases. Looked up from germline, CDR1 is MNHNY and CDR2 is SVGAGI (reference sequence). V was clipped by 2 bases and J by 5 bases, with 12 bases between them. CDR3 length: 14 residues. The CDR3, as DNA: TGTGCCAGCAGTTACGAAGGGGTAAGGACTGAAGCTTTCTTT. It is translated as CASSYEGVRTEAFF.

This clone was recorded once. The chain couples TRBV5-4 to TRBJ1-4; D unclear. This CDR3 contains 13 residues. V was shortened by 3 bases and J by 8 bases, with 11 bases between the two germline ends. CDR1 is SGHNT, CDR2 YYREEE, per germline (reference sequence). This CDR3 is CASSYNVEEKLFF. The CDR3 DNA is TGTGCCAGCAGCTACAACGTCGAGGAAAAACTGTTTTTT.

This chain links TRBV10-3 with TRBJ1-2, with 9 nucleotides matching TRBD1. CDR1 and CDR2 from the germline V gene are ENHRY and SYGVKD. The CDR3 spans 16 residues. After removal of 6 bases from V and 7 bases from J, the junction contained 15 bases not matched to a gene. CDR3 loop: CAIRDPGTGRLSGYTF. In nucleotides, the CDR3 is TGTGCCATCAGAGACCCCGGGACAGGGAGATTAAGTGGCTACACCTTC.

The chain has TRBV18 and TRBJ2-2, with D tentatively TRBD1 or TRBD2 (5 bases each). Germline CDR1 KGHSH, CDR2 LQKENI. Trimming stripped 0 bases from V and 0 bases from J, with 8 bases between. CDR3 length: 16 amino acids. CDR3 loop: CASSPPGVTNTGELFF. CDR3 bases: TGTGCCAGCTCACCACCGGGGGTGACGAACACCGGGGAGCTGTTTTTT.

V usage is TRBV14 and J usage is TRBJ2-4; D tentatively reads TRBD1 or TRBD2 (6 bases each). V was clipped by 0 bases and J by 1 base, with 22 bases between them. Germline-derived CDR1 and CDR2 are SGHDN and FVKESK. The CDR3 loop spans 20 amino acids. The CDR3 DNA reads as TGTGCCAGCAGCCAAGATCTTGCGGAGGGGGGAAACGCGGCCAAAAACATTCAGTACTTC. This translates into CASSQDLAEGGNAAKNIQYF.

The chain is built from TRBV19 and TRBJ1-5, with 7 nucleotides matching TRBD1. The germline V gene encodes CDR1 LNHDA and CDR2 SQIVND (reference sequence). CDR3 length equals 14 residues. Germline trimming cut 4 bases from V and 7 bases from J; bases unmatched to any gene: 7. This CDR3 reads CASSTGTVRQPQHF. For the CDR3, the DNA is TGTGCCAGTAGTACCGGGACAGTTAGGCAGCCCCAGCATTTT.

The chain carries TRBV7-2 and TRBJ2-2; 7 positions match TRBD2. This CDR3 region has 15 residues. Germline V gene lookup returns CDR1 SGHTA and CDR2 FQGNSA. V dropped 9 bases and J dropped 0; count of bases not matched to a gene: 7. In DNA form, the CDR3 reads TGTGCCAGTGGGGGGGTGGTAGCGAACACCGGGGAGCTGTTTTTT. Its translation: CASGGVVANTGELFF.

V and J are TRBV10-1 and TRBJ2-2; maybe TRBD2 (6 bases). Germline values: CDR1 WNHNN, CDR2 SYGVQD (reference sequence). The CDR3 runs to 17 residues. The V end lost 4 bases, the J end lost 3 bases, and 18 bases lay between the germline ends. The DNA of the CDR3 is TGCGCCAGCAGTGCCGCGGGGAAGTTTGTCGACACCGGGGAGCTGTTTTTT. Protein: CASSAAGKFVDTGELFF.

The V gene is TRBV11-2, the J gene TRBJ1-6; tentatively, D is TRBD1 (5 bases). Germline CDR1 is SGHAT and CDR2 is FQNNGV. Trimming took 4 bases from V and 8 from J, leaving 15 bases between them. CDR3 length: 15 residues. Here the CDR3 reads CASSSPGTDYSPLHF. The CDR3 coding sequence is TGTGCCAGCAGCTCCCCCGGGACGGACTATTCACCCCTCCACTTT.

This clone was detected once. The chain recombines TRBV3-1 (or the pseudogene TRBV3-2) with TRBJ2-2; the D call may be TRBD1 or TRBD2 (5 bases each). The CDR3 loop spans 17 amino acids. Trimming removed 4 bases from V and 1 base from J, with 16 bases in between. Germline assignment: CDR1 LGHDT and CDR2 YNNKEL (reference sequence). The DNA for the CDR3 is TGTGCCAGCAGCCGAGCCCAGGGAGTCGGGAACACCGGGGAGCTGTTTTTT. Its protein is CASSRAQGVGNTGELFF.

Comment on this clone: The junction and the germline gene differ at one end; a read error may be behind it. V gene TRBV7-7 combines with J gene TRBJ2-2, with a tentative D call TRBD2 (5 bases). This CDR3 region has 15 residues. Germline V gives CDR1 SSHAT, CDR2 FNYEAQ (reference sequence). CDR3: CASSLALGNTGELFF. In DNA, the CDR3 is TGTGCTAGCAGCTTAGCGCTGGGGAACACCGGGGAGCTGTTTTTT.

This chain joins TRBV24-1 and TRBJ2-5; D is unresolved. V was shortened by 4 bases and J by 2 bases, with 7 bases between the two germline ends. The CDR3 contains 13 residues. CDR1 and CDR2 (germline): KGHDR, SFDVKD. CDR3 region: CATSESPQETQYF. The CDR3 DNA reads as TGTGCCACCAGTGAAAGCCCTCAAGAGACCCAGTACTTC.

V usage is TRBV21-1 and J usage is TRBJ1-6. TRBV21-1 is tagged as a pseudogene. This CDR3 contains 17 residues. For the CDR3, the DNA is TGTGCCAGCCCTCGCGGGCAGAAGGGGTCCTATAATTCACCCCTCCACTTT. This sequence encodes CASPRGQKGSYNSPLHF.

The J gene is TRBJ2-7, the V gene TRBV30, with no clear D. The germline V gene encodes CDR1 GTSNPN and CDR2 SVGIG (reference sequence). The V end lost 0 bases, the J end lost 4 bases, and 7 bases lay between the germline ends. This CDR3 spans 12 amino acids. CDR3: CAWSVSRYEQYF. DNA for the CDR3: TGTGCCTGGAGTGTATCCCGATACGAGCAGTACTTC.